This TCR beta chain originates from a study of breast tumors, draining lymph nodes, adjacent tissues. Regarding the study as a whole: Data fit most tumor T cells coming from lymph node, expanding in tumor. Tumor and nontumor repertoires were significantly more similar in luminal-like than in basal-like breast cancer. Tumor TCR diversity was below lymph nodes but above nontumor tissue.

Germline V gives CDR1 LNHDA, CDR2 SQIVND (reference sequence). V trimming: 4 bases; J trimming: 8 bases; junction bases outside the gene matches: 5. The CDR3 runs to 15 residues. The lymph nodes were axillary draining lymph nodes from breast cancer patients. This clonotype occurred many times. Its specificity is not known. From the multiplex PCR reads, TCRdb called clonotypes with MiXCR, one entry per CDR3 protein. The sample gives 150,000 to 200,000 distinct CDR3 sequences, 33% of which show up once; about 4% is in the top ten. This chain connects TRBV19 to TRBJ1-4, with 12 bases lining up with TRBD1. Source material: axillary lymph node tissue. The sequence derives from a female donor with breast cancer. Some clones in this sample may be carry-over from other donors' samples. The CDR3 region has the DNA TGTGCCAGTAGTACCGGGGACAGGGGGCAAGAAAAACTGTTTTTT. Its protein product is CASSTGDRGQEKLFF.